This TCR beta chain was observed in a study of shared clonotypes between healthy human individuals. The data were produced by immunoSEQ multiplex PCR, yet TCRdb's version contains in-frame clones alone and is incomplete. The table records fewer than 1.6 million clones, roughly 98.5% of them present only once. The CDR3 consists of 15 residues. The junction had 7 bases not matched to a gene; V was cut back by 4 bases and J by 5 bases. Germline assignment: CDR1 SGHRS and CDR2 YFSETQ. Donors included only healthy HIV-negative adults lacking recent acute infections or vaccinations. Partitioning of CD4+ cells yielded a CD45RA+ naive subset and a CD45RA-negative memory subset.

The chain uses TRBV5-1 and TRBJ2-5; TRBD1 aligns across 11 bases. The TCR originated in a man aged 25-40 years in good health. Material: naive CD4+ T cells sorted from blood. The subset is: CD45RA+ positively selected. The CDR3 loop reads CASSTGQGVLETQYF. In DNA form, the CDR3 reads TGCGCCAGCAGCACGGGACAGGGGGTCTTGGAGACCCAGTACTTC. The whole variable domain, remainder taken from reference TRBV5-1 and TRBJ2-5, is KAGVTQTPRYLIKTRGQQVTLSCSPISGHRSVSWYQQTPGQGLQFLFEYFSETQRNKGNFPGRFSGRQFSNSRSEMNVSTLELGDSALYLCASSTGQGVLETQYFGPGTRLLVL.